Each of the 21 T cell receptor beta chains below was sequenced from the same sample in a study of blood T cell repertoires in COVID-19. Profiling relied on immunoSEQ multiplex PCR, and the TCRdb table lists in-frame clones only, not all of them. The sample records about 200,000 clones, about 88% being singletons. The sequencing sample was made of peripheral blood. The origin of the receptors is a man younger than 35 with active or convalescent COVID-19.

The chain links TRBV6-6 to TRBJ1-3, with 7 positions matching TRBD1. V shed 6 bases, J shed 0 bases, and the junction held 5 bases outside the gene matches. Germline values: CDR1 MNHNY, CDR2 SVGAGI (reference sequence). The CDR3 contains 15 residues. The CDR3 DNA reads TGTGCCAGCAGATACAGGGGCAGCTCTGGAAACACCATATATTTT. This gives the protein CASRYRGSSGNTIYF.

This clone has more than one count but fewer than ten. The chain uses TRBV7-2 and TRBJ1-6; maybe TRBD1 (5 bases). V was pared by 6 bases and J by 0 bases, with 21 bases between. The CDR3 has 19 amino acids. Germline CDR1 reads SGHTA; CDR2 reads FQGNSA. CDR3 residues: CASSSDPLQGHSYNSPLHF. CDR3 bases: TGTGCCAGCAGTTCCGACCCCCTTCAGGGCCACTCCTATAATTCACCCCTCCACTTT.

The chain joins TRBV5-1 to TRBJ1-1, with D maybe TRBD1 (6 bases). V dropped 5 bases and J dropped 6 bases, with 20 bases sitting between them. This CDR3 region has 15 residues. Germline V gives CDR1 SGHRS, CDR2 YFSETQ. This CDR3 reads CASREPGWGGSEAFF. The CDR3 nucleotides read TGCGCCAGCAGAGAGCCCGGATGGGGGGGCTCTGAAGCTTTCTTT.

This clone was observed a few times. The V gene is TRBV18, the J gene TRBJ1-1, with 7 positions matching TRBD1. Germline values: CDR1 KGHSH, CDR2 LQKENI. The trim removed 6 bases at V and 3 bases at J, leaving 7 bases unmatched. CDR3 size: 14 residues. CDR3 amino acids: CASSEDRTDTEAFF. As DNA, the CDR3 is TGTGCCAGCTCTGAGGACAGGACGGACACTGAAGCTTTCTTT.

This CDR3 is CASSSLQGNSPLHF. In nucleotides, the CDR3 is TGTGCCAGCAGTTCACTACAGGGAAATTCACCCCTCCACTTT. This rearrangement joins TRBV7-2 to TRBJ1-6, with a tentative D call TRBD1 (6 bases). CDR3 length: 14 residues. The ends were cut back, 6 bases at V and 7 bases at J, with 13 bases in the middle. CDR1 and CDR2 from the germline V gene are SGHTA and FQGNSA.

The gene calls are TRBV5-4 and TRBJ1-2; 9 positions agree with TRBD1. Trimming took 4 bases from V and 8 from J; bases not matched to a gene: 12. The germline CDR1 and CDR2 sequences are SGHNT and YYREEE (reference sequence). The CDR3 loop spans 15 amino acids. Here the CDR3 DNA reads TGTGCCAGCAGCCACCAGAAGGGACAGGGAAACGGCTACACCTTC. As protein: CASSHQKGQGNGYTF.

This chain's CDR3 is CAISGGTSPQETQYF. The CDR3 coding sequence is TGTGCCATCAGTGGGGGGACTAGCCCTCAAGAGACCCAGTACTTC. This rearrangement joins TRBV10-3 to TRBJ2-5; 9 positions agree with TRBD2. Germline V gene lookup returns CDR1 ENHRY and CDR2 SYGVKD. CDR3 length equals 15 residues. Unmatched junction bases numbered 5, after V lost 4 bases and J lost 2 bases.

V usage is TRBV16 and J usage is TRBJ1-6; D unclear. Per the germline V gene, CDR1 is KGHSY and CDR2 is FQNENV. V gave up 8 bases and J gave up 6 bases, with 11 bases separating them. The CDR3 loop spans 13 amino acids. CDR3 amino acids: CASCRSLNSPLHF. The CDR3, as DNA: TGTGCCAGCTGTCGATCACTTAATTCACCCCTCCACTTT.

The chain combines TRBV5-6 with TRBJ1-6; TRBD1 is a possible D gene (6 bases). There are 12 residues in the CDR3. From germline, CDR1 is SGHDT and CDR2 YYEEEE. Trimming removed 3 bases at V and 11 bases at J, with 9 bases between. The CDR3 reads CASSSRGPPLHF. DNA for the CDR3: TGTGCCAGCAGCTCCAGGGGACCACCCCTCCACTTT.

The chain combines TRBV5-1 with TRBJ2-1, with D possibly being TRBD2 (6 bases). V lost 2 bases and J 4 bases, leaving 19 bases between the germline ends. The CDR3 length is 17 residues. The germline gives CDR1 SGHRS, CDR2 YFSETQ. CDR3 amino acids: CASSFGLLAGMYNEQFF. The CDR3 nucleotides are TGCGCCAGCAGCTTTGGTTTACTAGCCGGGATGTACAATGAGCAGTTCTTC.

The chain carries TRBV7-9 and TRBJ1-3; no clear D gene. V lost 0 bases and J lost 9, with 9 bases in between. Germline-derived CDR1 and CDR2 are SEHNR and FQNEAQ (reference sequence). The CDR3 runs 13 residues. DNA for the CDR3: TGTGCCAGCAGCTTAGCGAGGGATGGCACCATATATTTT. Translated, it gives CASSLARDGTIYF.

The CDR3 bases are TGTGCCAGCAGCTTAAGAGCGGGAGGGCCCCGGGAGCTGTTTTTT. This gives the protein CASSLRAGGPRELFF. This sequence joins TRBV7-9 and TRBJ2-2, with TRBD2 matching over 10 bases. Losses at the gene ends were 2 bases for V and 9 bases for J; bases not matched to a gene: 6. Germline-derived CDR1 and CDR2 are SEHNR and FQNEAQ (reference sequence). The CDR3 is made up of 15 amino acids.

Only one count was recorded for this clone. The chain has TRBV6-5 and TRBJ1-3; no clear D. The germline V and J ends were trimmed by 8 bases and 0 bases, with 8 bases remaining between them. The CDR3 has 13 residues. Germline loops: CDR1 MNHEY, CDR2 SVGAGI. The CDR3 coding sequence is TGTGCCAGCGGCCGTTCCTCTGGAAACACCATATATTTT. Amino acid sequence: CASGRSSGNTIYF.

CDR3 nucleotide sequence: TGTGCCAGCGCATTTACAGGTAACACTGAAGCTTTCTTT. It is translated as CASAFTGNTEAFF. The chain carries TRBV6-5 and TRBJ1-1; D is possibly TRBD1 (5 bases). The germline gives CDR1 MNHEY, CDR2 SVGAGI. The V end lost 8 bases, the J end lost 2 bases, and 12 bases lay between the germline ends. The CDR3 is 13 residues long.

The chain uses TRBV6-5 and TRBJ1-2; tentative D call: TRBD1 (5 bases). V lost 6 bases and J lost 0, with 8 bases in between. This CDR3 has 13 residues. The germline V gene encodes CDR1 MNHEY and CDR2 SVGAGI. The CDR3 bases are TGTGCCAGCAGACAGGCCGCTAACTATGGCTACACCTTC. Translating gives CASRQAANYGYTF.

This clone was seen just once. This rearrangement joins TRBV5-6 to TRBJ1-1; D gene uncertain. This CDR3 region has 17 residues. V was pared by 4 bases and J by 3 bases, with 22 bases between. Germline CDR1 and CDR2: SGHDT and YYEEEE. The CDR3 bases are TGTGCCAGCAGCCCGACGACCGGGTTGGAGTCTTACACTGAAGCTTTCTTT. Amino acid sequence: CASSPTTGLESYTEAFF.

There are a few counts of this clone. This rearrangement joins TRBV25-1 to TRBJ1-6; the D gene is possibly TRBD1 (6 bases). Germline V gene data show CDR1 as MGHDK and CDR2 as SYGVNS. Trimming left V 5 bases short and J 3 bases short, with 11 bases between. The CDR3 is 15 residues long. The chain's CDR3 is CASSTTGGYNSPLHF. DNA of the CDR3: TGTGCCAGCAGTACGACAGGTGGCTATAATTCACCCCTCCACTTT. The whole variable domain, remainder taken from reference TRBV25-1 and TRBJ1-6, is EADIYQTPRYLVIGTGKKITLECSQTMGHDKMYWYQQDPGMELHLIHYSYGVNSTEKGDLSSESTVSRIRTEHFPLTLESARPSHTSQYLCASSTTGGYNSPLHFGNGTRLTVT.

V gene TRBV5-1 combines with J gene TRBJ2-3, with D perhaps matching TRBD2 (6 bases). V lost 0 bases and J lost 6, with 14 bases in between. The CDR3 spans 15 residues. Germline CDR1 reads SGHRS; CDR2 reads YFSETQ. As DNA, the CDR3 is TGCGCCAGCAGCTTGGGGGACTTAGGTAGTGATACGCAGTATTTT. It is translated as CASSLGDLGSDTQYF.

The chain couples TRBV30 to TRBJ2-3, with 12 bases matching TRBD2. J lost 4 bases, V lost 8 bases, and 4 bases had no gene match. CDR1 and CDR2 (germline): GTSNPN, SVGIG (reference sequence). This CDR3 is 13 amino acids long. The CDR3 DNA reads TGTGCCCAAGCTAGCGGGGGGGCAGATACGCAGTATTTT. This sequence encodes CAQASGGADTQYF.

This chain links TRBV10-3 with TRBJ2-7; tentatively, D is TRBD2 (5 bases). Trimming took off 10 bases at V and 0 bases at J, with 13 bases between the two ends. There are 13 residues in the CDR3. Germline V gene data show CDR1 as ENHRY and CDR2 as SYGVKD. CDR3 DNA: TGTGCCAGCGCCCCTAGCCTCTCCTACGAGCAGTACTTC. As protein: CASAPSLSYEQYF.

This chain connects TRBV19 to TRBJ1-4; 9 positions agree with TRBD1. The CDR3 is 15 amino acids. Looked up from germline, CDR1 is LNHDA and CDR2 is SQIVND (reference sequence). V lost 6 bases, J lost 5 bases, and 7 bases stayed unmatched. The DNA of the CDR3 is TGTGCCAGTAGCAGACAGGGGGTGTTGAATGAAAAACTGTTTTTT. It translates to CASSRQGVLNEKLFF.